This T cell receptor beta chain was sequenced for a study of blood T cells in healthy people across ages. Whole-study findings and limits: Fewer expanded clones and more diversity marked long-lived versus aged donors.

On this clonotype itself: Its matching antigen is unknown.

For the second PCR, which ran for roughly 7 to 11 cycles, a sample-barcoded 5' primer and a J-beta primer mix were used. Paired-end reads containing CDR3 totaled no fewer than 2.5 million for each sample. TCRdb re-called the 5' RACE reads through MiXCR, storing one row per CDR3 protein. The sample holds around 1,500,000 distinct CDR3 sequences, 28% seen once. The CDR3 runs to 17 residues. J lost 5 bases, V lost 3 bases, and 15 bases had no gene match. The specimen was blood. The chain uses TRBV12-3 or TRBV12-4 and TRBJ1-1; 7 bases are a match to TRBD1. This TCR was recovered from a woman younger than 45 in good health. CDR3 sequence: CASSLGRGPLYGTEAFF. As DNA, the CDR3 is TGTGCCAGCAGTTTGGGAAGGGGGCCTCTCTACGGAACTGAAGCTTTCTTT.